The clone carrying this T cell receptor (beta chain) has only one observation. Its antigen remains unknown. These data belong to a study of T cell repertoires in cytomegalovirus infection. Germline V lookup: CDR1 LGHNA, CDR2 YNFKEQ. Trimming pared 3 bases from V and 0 bases from J, leaving 9 bases between. This CDR3 comprises 15 residues. TCRdb re-derived calls from the reads in MiXCR, one entry per CDR3 protein. The sample carries around 570,000 distinct CDR3 sequences, 40% recorded once. This sample comprised cultured PBMCs, obtained from culture after CMV antigen stimulation. This sequence originates from a human donor in good health (CMV status not recorded). Some clones in this sample may be carry-over from other donors' samples. The rearrangement links TRBV4-2 to TRBJ2-1; the D call may be TRBD1 or TRBD2 (5 bases each). In nucleotides, the CDR3 is TGTGCCAGCAGCCAGGGACCCTTCTCCTACAATGAGCAGTTCTTC. Its protein product is CASSQGPFSYNEQFF.